This T cell receptor (beta chain) emerged from a study of T cell changes during pregnancy in multiple sclerosis. TCRdb's table, derived via immunoSEQ multiplex PCR, lists solely in-frame clones and lacks some. The sample yields roughly 59,000 clones, 93% seen once. This TCR was sampled from a female donor with multiple sclerosis, enrolled in a pregnancy study. Sequencing used CD4+ T cells from peripheral blood mononuclear cells, obtained before pregnancy.

CDR3 region: CASSDGLAGGSYNEQFF. The CDR3 coding sequence is TGCGCCAGCAGCGACGGACTAGCGGGAGGTTCCTACAATGAGCAGTTCTTC. The chain uses TRBV5-1 and TRBJ2-1, with TRBD2 matching 14 bases. Germline V lookup: CDR1 SGHRS, CDR2 YFSETQ. V lost 4 bases and J lost 1; bases outside the gene matches: 4. CDR3 length equals 17 residues.